These T cell receptor beta chains were read from a single sample in a study of spatial heterogeneity in lung cancer. One entry per CDR3 protein, called by TCRdb with MiXCR from the 5' RACE reads. The sample holds approximately 93,000 distinct CDR3 sequences; roughly 19% are singletons and the top ten take just over 20%. The sample consisted of PBMCs, taken at follow-up. Every receptor here comes from a male donor with early-stage non-small cell lung cancer. Both conserved end residues are part of each CDR3. D genes are given only for firm matches. Clone size, where shown, is once, few, many, or a class for clones that have expanded.

>TRBJ2-6|many|-|TRBV7-9
CASSLARHLSGANVLTF
TGTGCCAGCAGCTTAGCGCGGCACCTCTCTGGGGCCAACGTCCTGACTTTC
>TRBJ1-1|many|-|TRBV29-1
CSVGERDTEAFF
TGCAGCGTTGGGGAAAGAGACACTGAAGCTTTCTTT
>TRBJ1-2|once|-|TRBV27
CASSSRPGYGYTF
TGTGCCAGCAGTTCGCGTCCGGGCTATGGCTACACCTTC
>TRBJ1-5|few|-|TRBV10-3
CAIKENHNQPQHF
TGTGCCATAAAGGAAAACCATAATCAGCCCCAGCATTTT
>TRBJ1-5|many|TRBD1|TRBV12-3/TRBV12-4
CASSSGTGGWQPQHF
TGTGCCAGCAGTTCCGGGACAGGGGGATGGCAGCCCCAGCATTTT
>TRBJ2-5|few|-|TRBV6-7
CASSYSTVALQTQYF
TGTGCCAGCAGTTACTCGACGGTAGCATTGCAGACCCAGTACTTC
>TRBJ1-1|few|-|TRBV24-1
CATSDFTGAEAFF
TGTGCCACCAGTGATTTCACAGGCGCTGAAGCTTTCTTT
>TRBJ2-3|many|TRBD2|TRBV10-1
CASSEGGLETDTQYF
TGCGCCAGCAGTGAAGGAGGACTAGAAACAGATACGCAGTATTTT
>TRBJ1-1|few|TRBD1|TRBV7-3
CASSRGTENEAFF
TGTGCCAGCAGCCGAGGGACAGAGAATGAAGCTTTCTTT
>TRBJ2-5|few|-|TRBV5-1
CASSTTSTETQYF
TGCGCCAGCAGCACGACTAGTACGGAGACCCAGTACTTC
>TRBJ2-1|-|-|TRBV6-2/TRBV6-3
CASSYHARSQFF
TGTGCCAGCAGTTACCACGCAAGATCGCAGTTCTTC
>TRBJ2-1|-|TRBD2|TRBV7-9
CASRSTGTSGYNEQFF
TGTGCCAGCAGGTCTACCGGGACTAGCGGCTACAATGAGCAGTTCTTC
>TRBJ2-7|-|-|TRBV4-2
CASSQEARLYEQYF
TGTGCCAGCAGCCAAGAAGCGAGGCTCTACGAGCAGTACTTC
>TRBJ2-1|many|TRBD2|TRBV9
CASSPRLAGYNEQFF
TGTGCCAGCAGCCCCCGACTAGCGGGATACAATGAGCAGTTCTTC
>TRBJ1-1|-|-|TRBV29-1
CSVSPSNTEAFF
TGCAGCGTGTCCCCCTCGAACACTGAAGCTTTCTTT
>TRBJ1-1|-|-|TRBV3-1
CASSQEPGNTEAFF
TGTGCCAGCAGCCAAGAGCCGGGAAACACTGAAGCTTTCTTT
>TRBJ1-2|-|TRBD1|TRBV7-9
CASSNRGSLNYGYTF
TGTGCCAGCAGCAACAGGGGATCCCTTAACTATGGCTACACCTTC
>TRBJ2-3|-|TRBD1|TRBV4-1
CASRGQGTDTQYF
TGCGCATCTAGGGGGCAGGGTACAGATACGCAGTATTTT
>TRBJ2-5|-|-|TRBV24-1
CATSDSAGQFLKTQYF
TGTGCCACCAGTGATTCGGCGGGACAGTTTTTGAAGACCCAGTACTTC
>TRBJ2-3|few|TRBD2|TRBV2
CASSPLAGGHVSTDTQYF
TGTGCCAGCAGCCCCCTAGCGGGGGGCCACGTTTCGACAGATACGCAGTATTTT
>TRBJ1-4|few|TRBD1|TRBV3-1
CASSYGQGLSTNEKLFF
TGTGCCAGCAGCTACGGACAGGGGCTGTCAACTAATGAAAAACTGTTTTTT
>TRBJ2-5|few|TRBD1|TRBV18
CASSPSRGRETQYF
TGTGCCAGCTCACCATCGAGGGGGCGGGAGACCCAGTACTTC
>TRBJ1-4|-|-|TRBV19
CASSIPDLRGGEKLFF
TGTGCCAGTAGTATCCCGGACTTACGTGGCGGTGAAAAACTGTTTTTT
>TRBJ1-2|-|-|TRBV18
CASSPDLGGLGYTF
TGTGCCAGCTCACCGGACCTTGGGGGTCTGGGCTACACCTTC
>TRBJ2-4|few|-|TRBV6-1
CASSEIMDSKNIQYF
TGTGCCAGCAGTGAAATTATGGATAGTAAAAACATTCAGTACTTC
>TRBJ2-3|many|TRBD1|TRBV9
CASSVATGANTDTQYF
TGTGCCAGCAGCGTAGCGACAGGGGCTAACACAGATACGCAGTATTTT
>TRBJ2-3|medium-sized|-|TRBV27
CASSLDRIRYTDTQYF
TGTGCCAGCAGTTTAGACAGGATAAGATACACAGATACGCAGTATTTT
>TRBJ2-2|few|-|TRBV6-2/TRBV6-3
CASMISGTGELFF
TGTGCCAGCATGATCTCCGGGACCGGGGAGCTGTTTTTT
>TRBJ2-5|-|TRBD2|TRBV4-1
CASSQLAGGGLGETQYF
TGCGCCAGCAGCCAACTAGCGGGAGGGGGGTTAGGAGAGACCCAGTACTTC
>TRBJ1-2|-|TRBD1|TRBV12-3/TRBV12-4
CASSPQEKRTGPGYTF
TGTGCCAGCAGTCCGCAAGAAAAACGGACAGGGCCTGGCTACACCTTC
>TRBJ1-1|many|-|TRBV4-3
CASSQDLGGEAFF
TGCGCCAGCAGCCAAGATCTGGGCGGCGAAGCTTTCTTT
>TRBJ2-2|-|TRBD1|TRBV20-1
CSAPALGTGGAGELFF
TGCAGTGCGCCGGCCCTGGGGACAGGGGGGGCCGGGGAGCTGTTTTTT
>TRBJ1-4|once|-|TRBV20-1
CSALLRAGVEKLFF
TGCAGTGCTCTCCTCCGAGCAGGGGTCGAAAAACTGTTTTTT
>TRBJ1-1|once|TRBD1|TRBV10-1
CASSGQGRLGAFF
TGCGCCAGCAGTGGACAGGGGCGACTAGGAGCTTTCTTT
>TRBJ2-2|few|-|TRBV15
CATSRGGTSNTGELFF
TGTGCCACCAGCAGGGGAGGGACATCGAACACCGGGGAGCTGTTTTTT
>TRBJ2-6|few|-|TRBV2
CASREGANVLTF
TGTGCCAGCAGAGAAGGGGCCAACGTCCTGACTTTC
>TRBJ1-1|few|-|TRBV20-1
CSARGQPGSTEAFF
TGCAGTGCTAGAGGGCAACCCGGGAGCACTGAAGCTTTCTTT
>TRBJ1-5|-|TRBD1|TRBV2
CASAGTAVQPQHF
TGTGCCAGCGCCGGGACAGCAGTTCAGCCCCAGCATTTT
>TRBJ1-1|few|-|TRBV13
CASSLGINTEAFF
TGTGCCAGCAGCTTGGGGATAAACACTGAAGCTTTCTTT
>TRBJ2-5|-|-|TRBV7-2
CASREGGETQYF
TGTGCCAGCCGCGAGGGCGGGGAGACCCAGTACTTC
>TRBJ2-5|-|TRBD1|TRBV7-2
CASSFGPQGVRETQYF
TGTGCCAGCAGCTTCGGTCCACAGGGGGTTCGAGAGACCCAGTACTTC
>TRBJ2-1|-|TRBD2|TRBV5-1
CASSRSGDSSYNEQFF
TGCGCCAGCAGCAGGAGCGGGGATAGCTCCTACAATGAGCAGTTCTTC
>TRBJ1-1|few|-|TRBV13
CASSQDVYGVTEAFF
TGTGCCAGCAGCCAGGATGTATATGGAGTCACTGAAGCTTTCTTT
>TRBJ1-2|many|-|TRBV3-1
CASSQNSAGDGYTF
TGTGCCAGCAGCCAAAACTCTGCGGGGGATGGCTACACCTTC
>TRBJ2-2|few|-|TRBV20-1
CSARGTNTGELFF
TGCAGTGCTAGAGGAACGAACACCGGGGAGCTGTTTTTT
>TRBJ2-3|-|-|TRBV20-1
CSTTGARSTDTQYF
TGCAGTACTACCGGGGCCCGGAGCACAGATACGCAGTATTTT
>TRBJ1-5|few|-|TRBV6-5
CASGREGFNQPQHF
TGTGCCAGCGGACGGGAGGGGTTCAATCAGCCCCAGCATTTT
>TRBJ2-3|-|TRBD2|TRBV15
CATSRDGSSGRVDTQYF
TGTGCCACCAGCAGAGATGGTAGTAGCGGGAGGGTAGATACGCAGTATTTT
>TRBJ2-1|many|-|TRBV9
CASSGGTGSSYNEQFF
TGTGCCAGCAGCGGAGGGACGGGAAGCTCCTACAATGAGCAGTTCTTC
>TRBJ2-7|-|TRBD2|TRBV4-2
CASSQAPLSGISEQYF
TGTGCCAGCAGCCAAGCCCCCCTTAGCGGGATTTCCGAGCAGTACTTC
>TRBJ1-1|-|TRBD1|TRBV20-1
CSARTGGSTEAFF
TGCAGTGCTAGGACAGGGGGGAGCACTGAAGCTTTCTTT